This is a list of T cell receptor beta chains from one sample in a study of OX40 agonist ivuxolimab in advanced cancers. Measured with immunoSEQ multiplex PCR; TCRdb has only the in-frame clones, and not every one. The sample carries around 41,000 clones, about 85% recorded once. This sample comprised CD4+ or CD8+ T cells sorted from blood, obtained in a trial of the OX40 agonist ivuxolimab. The receptors were gathered from an adult with an advanced solid tumor such as melanoma, head and neck, liver or kidney cancer. The CDR3 runs from the conserved cysteine through the conserved F or W. Fields, in order: D gene, clone size, J gene, V gene, CDR3 protein, CDR3 DNA. A D gene is named only where the DNA matches it firmly. Clone sizes are given selectively: once, few, many, or a class where the clone is expanded.

D: -; size: -; J: TRBJ2-5; V: TRBV12-5; CDR3: CASGLWEETQYF; DNA: TGTGCTAGTGGTTTGTGGGAAGAGACCCAGTACTTC
D: -; size: -; J: TRBJ2-1; V: TRBV19; CDR3: CASSVLATEQFF; DNA: TGTGCCAGTAGTGTTTTAGCGACTGAGCAGTTCTTC
D: TRBD1; size: -; J: TRBJ2-5; V: TRBV4-1; CDR3: CASSLRDRGGPQYF; DNA: TGCGCCAGCAGCCTCCGGGACAGGGGCGGGCCCCAGTACTTC
D: -; size: few; J: TRBJ2-6; V: TRBV10-3; CDR3: CAISDGSGANVLTF; DNA: TGTGCCATCAGTGACGGCTCTGGGGCCAACGTCCTGACTTTC
D: -; size: -; J: TRBJ1-2; V: TRBV30; CDR3: CAWSVLTVGNGYTF; DNA: TGTGCCTGGAGTGTATTAACTGTGGGGAATGGCTACACCTTC
D: -; size: -; J: TRBJ2-7; V: TRBV6-1; CDR3: CASSAHPSSYRNEQYF; DNA: TGTGCCAGCAGTGCCCACCCTTCCTCCTACAGAAACGAGCAGTACTTC
D: -; size: -; J: TRBJ1-3; V: TRBV19; CDR3: CASSILLNSGNTIYF; DNA: TGTGCCAGTAGTATTCTATTAAACTCTGGAAACACCATATATTTT
D: TRBD1; size: -; J: TRBJ1-1; V: TRBV7-2; CDR3: CASSLDWDRAISFF; DNA: TGTGCCAGCAGCTTGGATTGGGACAGGGCTATCTCTTTCTTT
D: -; size: -; J: TRBJ2-5; V: TRBV4-3; CDR3: CASSQAPTGRGETQYF; DNA: TGCGCCAGCAGCCAAGCGCCGACAGGGCGGGGGGAGACCCAGTACTTC
D: -; size: -; J: TRBJ1-5; V: TRBV18; CDR3: CASSPARTAQPQHF; DNA: TGTGCCAGCTCACCAGCACGGACGGCTCAGCCCCAGCATTTT
D: -; size: once; J: TRBJ1-4; V: TRBV11-3; CDR3: CASSLGGTGGEKLFF; DNA: TGTGCCAGCAGCTTAGGAGGGACGGGTGGTGAAAAACTGTTTTTT
D: -; size: -; J: TRBJ1-1; V: TRBV12-5; CDR3: CASGLRRERAEAFF; DNA: TGTGCTAGTGGTTTGCGCAGGGAGCGAGCTGAAGCTTTCTTT
D: -; size: -; J: TRBJ2-7; V: TRBV2; CDR3: CASQEDLRDEQYF; DNA: TGTGCCAGCCAGGAGGACCTTCGGGACGAGCAGTACTTC
D: -; size: -; J: TRBJ1-2; V: TRBV6-1; CDR3: CATTFDGGYGYTF; DNA: TGTGCCACCACCTTCGACGGGGGCTACGGCTACACCTTC
D: TRBD2; size: once; J: TRBJ2-7; V: TRBV7-6; CDR3: CASSLTALAGGGEQYF; DNA: TGTGCCAGCAGCTTAACCGCACTAGCGGGAGGAGGGGAGCAGTACTTC
D: -; size: -; J: TRBJ1-5; V: TRBV5-8; CDR3: CASRRRGNQPQHF; DNA: TGTGCCAGCCGCAGACGGGGCAATCAGCCCCAGCATTTT
D: -; size: few; J: TRBJ1-1; V: TRBV21-1; CDR3: CASSSSRGRNTEAFF; DNA: TGTGCCAGCAGCAGTAGCCGGGGGAGGAACACTGAAGCTTTCTTT
D: TRBD2; size: -; J: TRBJ2-1; V: TRBV7-2; CDR3: CASSLMAGDVYEQFF; DNA: TGTGCCAGCAGCTTAATGGCGGGAGATGTGTATGAGCAGTTCTTC
D: TRBD1; size: once; J: TRBJ2-7; V: TRBV18; CDR3: CASSMGQGAREQYF; DNA: TGTGCCAGCTCGATGGGACAGGGGGCGAGGGAGCAGTACTTC
D: -; size: -; J: TRBJ2-7; V: TRBV11-2; CDR3: CASRPGSYEQYF; DNA: TGTGCCAGCCGCCCTGGGTCCTACGAGCAGTACTTC
D: TRBD1; size: -; J: TRBJ1-1; V: TRBV2; CDR3: CASSFDRDNTEAFF; DNA: TGTGCCAGCAGTTTTGACAGGGATAACACTGAAGCTTTCTTT
D: -; size: medium-sized; J: TRBJ2-3; V: TRBV5-1; CDR3: CASSLGRVWESSDTQYF; DNA: TGCGCCAGCAGCTTGGGGCGGGTGTGGGAGTCCTCAGATACGCAGTATTTT
D: TRBD2; size: -; J: TRBJ2-7; V: TRBV7-9; CDR3: CASSLTSGPYEQYF; DNA: TGTGCCAGCAGCTTGACTAGCGGCCCCTACGAGCAGTACTTC
D: TRBD1; size: -; J: TRBJ2-5; V: TRBV2; CDR3: CAVRDREQETQYF; DNA: TGTGCCGTCCGGGACAGGGAACAAGAGACCCAGTACTTC
D: -; size: -; J: TRBJ1-3; V: TRBV28; CDR3: CASNRGLGGRQSGNTIYF; DNA: TGTGCCAGCAATCGAGGACTAGGAGGTCGTCAGTCCGGAAACACCATATATTTT
D: -; size: -; J: TRBJ2-1; V: TRBV1; CDR3: CTSRHAPRTGGTRNEQFF; DNA: TGCACCAGCAGACATGCTCCACGAACGGGAGGGACGAGGAATGAGCAGTTCTTC
D: TRBD2; size: -; J: TRBJ2-1; V: TRBV7-8; CDR3: CASSLAQLAGGTYNEQFF; DNA: TGTGCCAGCAGCTTAGCCCAACTAGCGGGAGGTACGTACAATGAGCAGTTCTTC
D: -; size: few; J: TRBJ1-2; V: TRBV5-6; CDR3: CASSLDSSPGGYAF; DNA: TGTGCCAGCAGCTTGGACAGTAGTCCTGGGGGCTACGCCTTC
D: TRBD1; size: -; J: TRBJ1-5; V: TRBV7-3; CDR3: CASSVGPQGDGNQPQHF; DNA: TGTGCCAGCAGCGTCGGCCCTCAGGGGGATGGCAATCAGCCCCAGCATTTT
D: TRBD1; size: -; J: TRBJ1-2; V: TRBV28; CDR3: CASRPDRGYTF; DNA: TGTGCCAGCAGGCCGGACAGGGGCTACACCTTC
D: TRBD2; size: -; J: TRBJ2-1; V: TRBV10-3; CDR3: CAISGRLAGGGNEQFF; DNA: TGTGCCATCAGTGGAAGACTAGCGGGAGGCGGCAATGAGCAGTTCTTC
D: -; size: -; J: TRBJ1-2; V: TRBV2; CDR3: CASSEDRALNYGYTF; DNA: TGTGCCAGCAGTGAAGACAGGGCCCTTAACTATGGCTACACCTTC
D: TRBD1; size: -; J: TRBJ1-2; V: TRBV6-5; CDR3: CASKTGTGYGYTF; DNA: TGTGCCAGCAAGACAGGGACCGGCTATGGCTACACCTTC